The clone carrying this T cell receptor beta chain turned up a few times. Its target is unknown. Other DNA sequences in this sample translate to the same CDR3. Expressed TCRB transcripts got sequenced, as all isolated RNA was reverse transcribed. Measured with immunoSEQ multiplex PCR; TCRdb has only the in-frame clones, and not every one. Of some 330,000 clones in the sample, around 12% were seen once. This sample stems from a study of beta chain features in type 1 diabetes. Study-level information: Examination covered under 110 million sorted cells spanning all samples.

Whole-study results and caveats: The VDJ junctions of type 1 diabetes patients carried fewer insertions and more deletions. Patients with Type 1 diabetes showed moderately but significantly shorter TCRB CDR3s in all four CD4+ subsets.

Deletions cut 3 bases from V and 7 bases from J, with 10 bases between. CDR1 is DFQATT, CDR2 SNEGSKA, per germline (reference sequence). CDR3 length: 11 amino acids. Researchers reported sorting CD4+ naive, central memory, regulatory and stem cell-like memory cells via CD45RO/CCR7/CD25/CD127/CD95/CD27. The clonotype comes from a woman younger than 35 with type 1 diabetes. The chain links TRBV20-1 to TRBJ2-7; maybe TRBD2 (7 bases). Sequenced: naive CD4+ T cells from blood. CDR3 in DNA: TGCAGTGCTAGGGGAGGGGGGGAGCAGTACTTC. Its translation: CSARGGGEQYF.